This T cell receptor beta chain is drawn from a study of CD8+ T cells in alopecia areata (dated by TCRdb to about 2018). Regarding the research as a whole: Treated patients were enrolled in an open-label pilot trial of oral tofacitinib at 5 to 10 mg twice daily for moderate-to-severe alopecia areata. Tofacitinib was administered for 6 to 18 months, and 6 months of follow-up off drug were then conducted to assess delayed response and recurrence. In treated patients, disease severity was measured using the SALT score, which gives the percentage of scalp surface area affected. High-throughput TCRbeta sequencing was used to examine T cell clonal expansion in alopecia areata in both the C3H/HeJ mouse model and human patients. On the human side, TCRbeta sequencing was run on scalp tissue and on sorted CD4+ and CD8+ peripheral blood T cells from healthy controls and from alopecia areata patients with either patchy or totalis/universalis disease. Biopsies were taken from tofacitinib-treated patients at baseline and again at 4 and 24 weeks into treatment, and several of those patients also had a later scalp biopsy. Scalp clonality was compared among normal scalp (n=4), patchy alopecia areata scalp (n=8), and alopecia totalis/universalis scalp (n=8). RNA was obtained with the PAXgene miRNA kit for fixed scalp, the miRNeasy kit for PBMCs, and the RNeasy kit for mouse skin. immunoSEQ multiplex PCR using 35 Vbeta forward primers and 13 Jbeta reverse primers was used to amplify TCRbeta CDR3 regions.

This clone was seen only a few times. Its binding antigen is unknown. No clone much larger than this one lies a single base away; base qualities are absent. Beyond this particular receptor, the publication reports: Because the treated cohort was small and had just a single nonresponder, larger studies are needed to establish links between baseline CD8+ expansion and response. Shared TCR sequences between patients were less evident than in mice, which may be partly attributable to HLA diversity in the patient population. Compared with normal scalp, lesional scalp had higher clonality and more expanded CD8+ clones, particularly in alopecia totalis/universalis, a pattern that suggests antigenic drive. Tofacitinib significantly decreased scalp clonality and the number of expanded CD8+ clones among the top 100 scalp clones. During tofacitinib treatment, many expanded lesional clones remained in scalp and blood, and this persistence may partly explain relapse after treatment is stopped. Unlike mouse skin, which is dominated by gammadelta T cells, normal human skin has resident alphabeta T cells that are also sequenced, and this complicates analysis of the scalp TCR repertoire.

Ends trimmed: V by 6 bases, J by 2 bases; bases unmatched to a gene: 0. CDR1 and CDR2 (MNHNY, SVGAGI) derive from the germline V gene (reference sequence). From the cysteine through the phenylalanine, the CDR3 covers 12 amino acids. This entry keeps only the CDR3 DNA: 36 bases, framed from base 1. Libraries were made using the immunoSEQ multiplex PCR assay. RNA was extracted from all samples and reverse transcribed into cDNA as template for TCR sequencing. SuperScript III was used for first-strand cDNA synthesis, primed with a 2:1 mix of oligo-dT and random hexamers. A synthetic immune receptor repertoire was used to measure amplification bias, and any remaining bias was corrected computationally. The published analysis was carried out like this. After raw reads were preprocessed to remove errors, the CDR3 was defined following IMGT conventions as running from the conserved cysteine to phenylalanine. Clonality was computed as 1 minus the Shannon entropy, with the entropy normalized by log2 of the number of productive unique TCRs. CD4 or CD8 identity of scalp clones was inferred by cross-referencing scalp TCRbeta sequences with sorted blood CD4 and CD8 repertoires. Imported from immuneACCESS, the table was reduced by TCRdb to in-frame sequences with V and J called. These copies leave out some clones; in studies compared against another copy, an unresolved V gene accounts for under half, and the cause of the remainder is not known. V and J calls and clone size come straight from that table; D and trimming were deduced from the DNA. Counted in this sample were some 190,000 clones; roughly 60% of them appeared once. The ten largest clonotypes hold over 1% of the sample.

Taken with the paper, the label for time point translates to: about 25 weeks on oral tofacitinib. What the treatment or condition label conveys for this sample: oral pan-JAK inhibitor, 5-10 mg twice daily. Lesional scalp punch biopsies and peripheral blood were obtained from alopecia areata patients. PBMCs were separated by density centrifugation and stained for CD3, CD4 and CD8, after which CD4+ and CD8+ T cells were sorted on a FACSAria. The sequence came from a human donor with alopecia areata. Recombination connected TRBV6-6 to TRBJ2-5; the central 7 bases match TRBD2. The sequencing used CD4+ T cells sorted from blood, collected at week 24, from a patient treated with tofacitinib. The CDR3 protein is CASRAGQETQYF. The DNA sequence reads TGTGCCAGCAGAGCGGGGCAAGAGACCCAGTACTTC.